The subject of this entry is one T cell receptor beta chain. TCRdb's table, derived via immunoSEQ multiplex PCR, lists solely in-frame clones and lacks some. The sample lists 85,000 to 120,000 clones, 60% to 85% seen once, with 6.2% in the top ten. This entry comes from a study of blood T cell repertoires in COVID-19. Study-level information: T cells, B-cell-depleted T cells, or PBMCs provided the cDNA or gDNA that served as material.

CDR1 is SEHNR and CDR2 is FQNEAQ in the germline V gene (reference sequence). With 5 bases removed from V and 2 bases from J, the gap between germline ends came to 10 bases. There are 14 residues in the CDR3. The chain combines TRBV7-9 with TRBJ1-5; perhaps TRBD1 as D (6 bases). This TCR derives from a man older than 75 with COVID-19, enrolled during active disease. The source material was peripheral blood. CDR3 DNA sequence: TGTGCCAGCAGCACAGGGTTTGGCAATCAGCCCCAGCATTTT. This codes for CASSTGFGNQPQHF.